The rows below give T cell receptor beta chains drawn from one sample of a study of T cell repertoires in cytomegalovirus infection. Using its own MiXCR run on the reads, TCRdb lists one record per CDR3 protein. Here the sample spans 170,000 or so distinct CDR3 sequences, approximately 17% being singletons. Sequenced sample: CD8+ T cells from PBMCs. These receptors came from a human donor in good health (CMV status not recorded). Some clones in this sample may be carry-over from other donors' samples. Both conserved end residues are part of each CDR3. The D gene is left open where the match is weak. Expanded clones are given a class, and other clones once, few, many or no size at all.

size	D	V	J	CDR3	DNA
many	NA	TRBV4-3	TRBJ2-5	CASSQGDSRGGETQYF	TGCGCCAGCAGCCAAGGGGACTCCCGAGGCGGCGAGACCCAGTACTTC
few	NA	TRBV7-9	TRBJ1-1	CASSFSEKSPNTEAFF	TGTGCCAGCAGCTTCTCGGAGAAAAGCCCGAACACTGAAGCTTTCTTT
few	NA	TRBV6-1	TRBJ2-3	CASSLFEGGEDTQYF	TGTGCCAGCAGCCTATTCGAAGGGGGGGAAGATACGCAGTATTTT
few	NA	TRBV5-1	TRBJ2-7	CASSLVPGEGYEQYF	TGCGCCAGCAGCTTGGTTCCAGGGGAAGGCTACGAGCAGTACTTC
few	TRBD1	TRBV4-1	TRBJ2-7	CASSLSDRASSYEQYF	TGCGCCAGCAGCCTGTCGGACAGGGCCAGCTCCTACGAGCAGTACTTC
few	NA	TRBV6-5	TRBJ1-4	CASSYRKGTEKLFF	TGTGCCAGCAGTTATCGAAAGGGTACTGAAAAACTGTTTTTT
few	NA	TRBV20-1	TRBJ2-7	CSARGQEFYEQYF	TGCAGTGCTAGAGGGCAGGAGTTCTACGAGCAGTACTTC
NA	NA	TRBV6-5	TRBJ2-1	CARSYPGGWGSDNEQFF	TGTGCCCGCAGTTACCCTGGAGGGTGGGGGTCAGACAATGAGCAGTTCTTC
NA	TRBD1	TRBV24-1	TRBJ2-3	CATSATDRAGTDTQYF	TGTGCCACCAGTGCCACGGACAGGGCGGGAACAGATACGCAGTATTTT
few	NA	TRBV28	TRBJ1-1	CASRKGPQAFF	TGTGCCAGCAGGAAAGGGCCCCAAGCTTTCTTT
NA	NA	TRBV5-1	TRBJ2-7	CASVPRRDGEPKQYF	TGCGCCAGCGTCCCTAGGAGGGACGGAGAGCCCAAGCAGTACTTC
NA	TRBD1	TRBV20-1	TRBJ1-4	CSAGDRGDEKLFF	TGCAGTGCTGGGGACAGGGGTGATGAAAAACTGTTTTTT
few	NA	TRBV7-9	TRBJ1-2	CVSSFLDTGGYGYTF	TGTGTCAGCAGCTTTTTGGATACCGGAGGCTATGGCTACACCTTC
NA	TRBD1	TRBV5-4	TRBJ2-7	CASSCLTGTATYEQYF	TGTGCCAGCAGCTGTCTAACCGGGACAGCTACCTACGAGCAGTACTTC
many	TRBD2	TRBV7-2	TRBJ2-3	CASSLISGAGDTQYF	TGTGCCAGCAGCTTAATCAGCGGGGCTGGGGATACGCAGTATTTT
NA	NA	TRBV2	TRBJ1-1	CASSPIALNTEAFF	TGTGCCAGCAGCCCCATTGCACTGAACACTGAAGCTTTCTTT
NA	NA	TRBV2	TRBJ1-1	CASSEGYGAFF	TGTGCCAGCAGTGAGGGTTACGGGGCTTTCTTT
NA	TRBD1	TRBV7-9	TRBJ1-2	CASSPTGQGTLNYGYTF	TGTGCCAGCAGCCCCACTGGACAGGGGACCCTTAACTATGGCTACACCTTC
NA	TRBD1	TRBV6-2/TRBV6-3	TRBJ2-2	CASSSEDREAGELFF	TGTGCCAGCAGTTCAGAGGACAGGGAGGCCGGGGAGCTGTTTTTT
few	TRBD2	TRBV7-9	TRBJ2-7	CASSSPGLVDTSSYEQYF	TGTGCCAGCAGTTCCCCGGGACTAGTAGACACCAGCTCCTACGAGCAGTACTTC
NA	TRBD2	TRBV7-3	TRBJ2-5	CASSLSGGAGGTQYF	TGTGCCAGCAGCCTTAGCGGGGGGGCCGGGGGGACCCAGTACTTC
NA	NA	TRBV24-1	TRBJ2-1	CATSDLSITGTYNEQFF	TGTGCCACCAGTGATTTGTCGATTACAGGGACGTACAATGAGCAGTTCTTC